One and the same sample provided the 23 T cell receptor beta chains below, sequenced in a study of early T cells in non-severe SARS-CoV-2 infection. One entry per CDR3 protein, called by TCRdb with MiXCR from the 5' RACE reads. Of over 55,000 distinct CDR3 sequences listed, about an eighth are singletons. This specimen consisted of whole blood, obtained at baseline. These receptors all come from an adult who was a healthcare worker with PCR-confirmed SARS-CoV-2 infection or an uninfected control (not recorded which).

This clonotype was counted ten times or more. The rearrangement joins TRBV7-8 to TRBJ2-3, with D possibly being TRBD1 (6 bases). The CDR3 covers 12 residues. V lost 6 bases and J lost 4, with 8 bases in between. Per germline, CDR1 SGHVS and CDR2 FQNEAQ. CDR3 amino acids: CASSTGSDTQYF. DNA of the CDR3: TGTGCCAGCAGTACAGGGTCAGATACGCAGTATTTT.

The chain recombines TRBV2 with TRBJ2-3; 8 positions agree with TRBD1. Per the germline V gene, CDR1 is SNHLY and CDR2 is FYNNEI. The junction had 5 bases not matched to a gene; V was cut back by 6 bases and J by 6 bases. The CDR3 covers 13 residues. The CDR3 DNA is TGTGCCAGCAGCCGACAGGGGTCGGATACGCAGTATTTT. Residues: CASSRQGSDTQYF.

The rearrangement uses TRBV5-1 and TRBJ1-2, with 9 bases matching TRBD1. V was pared by 0 bases and J by 4 bases, with 4 bases of the junction left unmatched. This CDR3 has 15 amino acids. Germline CDR1 SGHRS, CDR2 YFSETQ. The CDR3: CASSLEQGASYGYTF. The CDR3 coding sequence is TGCGCCAGCAGCTTGGAACAGGGGGCAAGCTATGGCTACACCTTC.

This clonotype was detected only a few times. This rearrangement joins TRBV3-1 to TRBJ2-7; D uncertain. CDR1 and CDR2 (germline): LGHDT, YNNKEL (reference sequence). There are 11 residues in the CDR3. Trimming took 1 base from V and 2 from J, leaving 0 bases between them. The CDR3 DNA is TGTGCCAGCAGCCAAGCCTACGAGCAGTACTTC. Protein product: CASSQAYEQYF.

This clonotype was counted between two and nine times. This sequence joins TRBV6-5 and TRBJ2-2, with 9 bases aligning to TRBD2. This CDR3 contains 14 residues. With 9 bases clipped from V and 1 base from J, the junction kept 3 bases outside the gene matches. Germline V gives CDR1 MNHEY, CDR2 SVGAGI. In DNA, the CDR3 is TGTGCCAGTAATAGCGGGGGGAACACCGGGGAGCTGTTTTTT. Encoded protein: CASNSGGNTGELFF.

There are many counts of this clonotype. No DNA is shown, since the ends of the CDR3 on it are uncertain; the CDR3 is the one TCRdb lists. The rearrangement links TRBV28 to TRBJ1-5. The CDR3 is 12 residues long, ends included. Germline V gene data show CDR1 as MDHEN and CDR2 as SYDVKM. The CDR3 loop is CASFGQGSWGHF.

The chain links TRBV6-1 to TRBJ2-3; 9 bases are shared with TRBD2. This CDR3 region has 16 residues. The V segment lost 4 bases and the J segment 2 bases; nucleotides outside the gene matches: 7. Per germline, CDR1 MNHNS and CDR2 SASEGT. This chain's CDR3 is CASSVGGGVLTDTQYF. The CDR3 nucleotides read TGTGCCAGCAGTGTTGGCGGGGGGGTTCTCACAGATACGCAGTATTTT.

The chain recombines TRBV10-3 with TRBJ1-3; perhaps TRBD1 as D (5 bases). The CDR3 is 15 residues long. Germline CDR1 and CDR2: ENHRY and SYGVKD. Trimming took 6 bases from V and 1 from J, leaving 13 bases between them. Here the CDR3 reads CAIRDTTRSGNTIYF. DNA of the CDR3: TGTGCCATCAGGGACACTACACGGTCTGGAAACACCATATATTTT.

The rearrangement links TRBV2 to TRBJ2-5, with TRBD2 identical over 11 bases. CDR3 length: 16 residues. Germline V gene sequence: CDR1 SNHLY, CDR2 FYNNEI. With V trimmed by 4 bases and J by 5 bases, 9 bases remained unmatched. Here the CDR3 reads CASSARLAGGSETQYF. The CDR3 nucleotides are TGTGCCAGCAGTGCCCGCCTAGCGGGGGGATCCGAGACCCAGTACTTC.

V is TRBV20-1 and J is TRBJ2-7; either TRBD1 or TRBD2 may supply D (6 bases each). Per the germline V gene, CDR1 is DFQATT and CDR2 is SNEGSKA (reference sequence). V shed 5 bases and J shed 3 bases, with 20 bases lying between them. CDR3 length: 15 residues. The CDR3 loop reads CSAARGGLSNYEQYF. The CDR3 bases are TGCAGTGCTGCCCGTGGGGGGCTTTCCAACTACGAGCAGTACTTC.

This clonotype was detected a few times. V gene TRBV7-3 combines with J gene TRBJ2-2, with 11 positions matching TRBD2. Germline-derived CDR1 and CDR2 are SGHTA and FQGTGA. The CDR3 loop spans 19 amino acids. The V gene end was trimmed by 5 bases and the J gene end by 1 base; junction bases not matched to a gene: 12. The CDR3 region has the DNA TGTGCCAGCAGCCCTCAACCGGGACTAGCGGTAAAGAACACCGGGGAGCTGTTTTTT. This codes for CASSPQPGLAVKNTGELFF. The full variable domain, in which reference TRBV7-3 and TRBJ2-2 provide the parts outside the CDR3, is GAGVSQTPSNKVTEKGKYVELRCDPISGHTALYWYRQSLGQGPEFLIYFQGTGAADDSGLPNDRFFAVRPEGSVSTLKIQRTERGDSAVYLCASSPQPGLAVKNTGELFFGEGSRLTVL.

The gene calls are TRBV20-1 and TRBJ2-7; TRBD2 agrees at 11 bases. The CDR3 spans 15 residues. Germline lookup yields CDR1 DFQATT and CDR2 SNEGSKA (reference sequence). V shed 1 base, J shed 1 base, and the junction held 3 bases outside the gene matches. This CDR3 is CSARALAGGSYEQYF. CDR3 sequence (DNA): TGCAGTGCTAGAGCCTTAGCGGGGGGGTCCTACGAGCAGTACTTC.

The chain is built from TRBV6-1 and TRBJ1-1; D is possibly TRBD1 (6 bases). This CDR3 has 13 residues. Deletions cut 7 bases from V and 1 base from J, with 10 bases between. In germline, CDR1 is MNHNS, CDR2 SASEGT. For the CDR3, the DNA is TGTGCCAGCACTCAAGGGGGGAACACTGAAGCTTTCTTT. This gives the protein CASTQGGNTEAFF.

In its sample, this clonotype was seen many times. The chain uses TRBV7-3 and TRBJ1-1; D ambiguous. The CDR3 is made up of 13 amino acids. V was trimmed by 5 bases and J by 2 bases, leaving 9 bases between them. Germline assignment: CDR1 SGHTA and CDR2 FQGTGA. CDR3 in DNA: TGTGCCAGCAGCCCGGACGGTAACACTGAAGCTTTCTTT. Its translation: CASSPDGNTEAFF. Full variable domain (missing parts from reference TRBV7-3 and TRBJ1-1): GAGVSQTPSNKVTEKGKYVELRCDPISGHTALYWYRQSLGQGPEFLIYFQGTGAADDSGLPNDRFFAVRPEGSVSTLKIQRTERGDSAVYLCASSPDGNTEAFFGQGTRLTVV.

V is TRBV7-2 and J is TRBJ2-2; a weak D match, TRBD2 (6 bases). V lost 5 bases and J lost 6, with 19 bases in between. The CDR3 loop spans 16 amino acids. Germline V CDR1 and CDR2: SGHTA, FQGNSA. The CDR3 nucleotides are TGTGCCAGCAGCCCACAGTGGCCAGGAGGGGCCGGGGAGCTGTTTTTT. It yields the protein CASSPQWPGGAGELFF.

This clonotype was detected only a few times. V and J are TRBV10-3 and TRBJ2-3; D uncertain. The CDR3 sequence is 13 residues long. V lost 10 bases and J 0 bases, leaving 11 bases between the germline ends. Germline CDR1 and CDR2: ENHRY and SYGVKD. The CDR3 DNA reads TGTGCCACCCGTCGCCAAAGCACAGATACGCAGTATTTT. As protein: CATRRQSTDTQYF.

This clonotype has only a few counts. The chain carries TRBV28 and TRBJ2-5; D possibly corresponds to TRBD1 (6 bases). The CDR3 is 14 residues long. Trimming took 3 bases from V and 4 from J, leaving 12 bases between them. Per germline, CDR1 MDHEN and CDR2 SYDVKM. CDR3 in amino acids: CASSFQGRPETQYF. The CDR3 nucleotides read TGTGCCAGCAGTTTCCAGGGGCGCCCAGAGACCCAGTACTTC. The variable domain in full, completed from reference TRBV28 and TRBJ2-5, reads DVKVTQSSRYLVKRTGEKVFLECVQDMDHENMFWYRQDPGLGLRLIYFSYDVKMKEKGDIPEGYSVSREKKERFSLILESASTNQTSMYLCASSFQGRPETQYFGPGTRLLVL.

At least ten counts were recorded for this clonotype. The chain is built from TRBV11-2 and TRBJ1-2; a weak D match, TRBD1 (5 bases). Trimming cost V 6 bases and J 2 bases, with 28 bases left between them. This CDR3 spans 19 amino acids. CDR1 and CDR2 (germline): SGHAT, FQNNGV. CDR3 sequence reads: CASRHLGGISGFGNYGYTF. The CDR3 DNA reads TGTGCCAGCAGACACCTCGGGGGTATATCGGGATTCGGGAACTATGGCTACACCTTC.

This clonotype was seen only a few times. The CDR3 loop reads CASSIEGTGKKYF. CDR3 in DNA: TGTGCCAGTAGTATAGAAGGGACAGGGAAGAAGTACTTC. J is TRBJ2-7 and V is TRBV19, with 9 positions matching TRBD1. CDR1 is LNHDA and CDR2 is SQIVND in the germline V gene (reference sequence). The V and J ends lost 0 bases and 11 bases, in that order; junction bases with no gene match: 5. This CDR3 spans 13 amino acids.

The chain has TRBV12-3 or TRBV12-4 and TRBJ2-1; a weak D match, TRBD2 (5 bases). This CDR3 comprises 12 residues. The V gene lost 6 bases and the J gene lost 10 bases, with 13 bases spanning the gap. The CDR3 region is CASSRIGVEQFF. In DNA form, the CDR3 reads TGTGCCAGCAGCCGAATCGGGGTCGAGCAGTTCTTC.

The rearrangement joins TRBV18 to TRBJ2-1; no reliable D call. The V end lost 1 base, the J end lost 6 bases, and 13 bases lay between the germline ends. This CDR3 spans 15 amino acids. The V gene's germline CDR1 is KGHSH and CDR2 LQKENI. Here the CDR3 reads CASSPQAAASNEQFF. The CDR3 DNA follows: TGTGCCAGCTCACCACAAGCCGCTGCGAGCAATGAGCAGTTCTTC.

This clonotype was observed many times. V and J are TRBV5-4 and TRBJ1-3, with D perhaps matching TRBD1 (6 bases). Trimming removed 7 bases from V and 0 bases from J, with 17 bases in between. In germline, CDR1 is SGHNT, CDR2 YYREEE (reference sequence). The CDR3 covers 16 residues. The CDR3 DNA reads as TGTGCCAGCTCCCTCCAGGGGTCCTACTCTGGAAACACCATATATTTT. This gives the protein CASSLQGSYSGNTIYF.

The J gene is TRBJ1-3, the V gene TRBV6-5; no definite D call. The length of the CDR3 is 11 residues. Germline values: CDR1 MNHEY, CDR2 SVGAGI. V shed 2 bases and J shed 6 bases, with 2 bases lying between them. The CDR3 reads CASSYENTIYF. CDR3 sequence (DNA): TGTGCCAGCAGTTACGAAAACACCATATATTTT.